This entry is about one T cell receptor (beta chain). As for time point: blood 4 weeks post-SBRT, at nephrectomy. Indicated treatment: 15 Gy SBRT to primary tumor, nephrectomy 4 weeks later. These data belong to a study of radiation and T cells in renal cell carcinoma. Measured with immunoSEQ multiplex PCR; TCRdb has only the in-frame clones, and not every one. The repertoire holds about 64,000 clones, with 60% to 85% as singletons. This CDR3 has 14 amino acids. V lost 6 bases, J lost 0 bases, and 11 bases lay in between. Per the germline V gene, CDR1 is MNHEY and CDR2 is SMNVEV (reference sequence). This chain uses TRBV27 with TRBJ2-5, with a possible D match to TRBD1 (6 bases). Source: blood, taken from a patient whose treatment included radiotherapy and nephrectomy. The TCR sequence derives from a man aged 55 to 70 with renal cell carcinoma. CDR3 DNA: TGTGCCAGCAGCCCAGGACAGTACCAAGAGACCCAGTACTTC. It yields the protein CASSPGQYQETQYF.